Below, 5 T cell receptor beta chains from the same sample are listed, as sequenced in a study of blood T cell repertoires in COVID-19. The protocol was immunoSEQ multiplex PCR, while the TCRdb copy is restricted to in-frame clones and leaves out a portion. The table records about 15,000 clones, roughly 82% of them present only once. The sample was peripheral blood. These receptors all come from a woman aged 70-85 years with active COVID-19.

This sequence joins TRBV10-3 and TRBJ1-3; D ambiguous. V gave up 2 bases and J gave up 4 bases, with 9 bases separating them. Per the germline V gene, CDR1 is ENHRY and CDR2 is SYGVKD. This CDR3 comprises 14 residues. The CDR3 DNA is TGTGCCATCAGTGAGCTGGGAGTAGGAAACACCATATATTTT. Its translation is CAISELGVGNTIYF.

V gene TRBV19 combines with J gene TRBJ1-5; TRBD1 agrees at 8 bases. The germline V gene encodes CDR1 LNHDA and CDR2 SQIVND (reference sequence). The CDR3 length is 15 residues. The V segment lost 7 bases and the J segment 9 bases; nucleotides outside the gene matches: 14. The CDR3 nucleotides are TGTGCCAGTACCCAGGGACAGGCAAATCAGTGGCCCCAGCATTTT. As protein: CASTQGQANQWPQHF.

The chain carries TRBV25-1 and TRBJ1-1, with 10 bases aligning to TRBD1. Per germline, CDR1 MGHDK and CDR2 SYGVNS. Germline trimming cut 7 bases from V and 8 bases from J; bases unmatched to any gene: 13. This CDR3 comprises 15 residues. The CDR3 loop is CASKPRDRGLSEAFF. CDR3 in DNA: TGTGCCAGCAAACCCCGGGACAGGGGCCTCTCGGAAGCTTTCTTT.

By proportion, this clone is medium-sized. The CDR3 is CASSQRGWSSGNEQFF. Here the CDR3 DNA reads TGTGCCAGCAGCCAGAGGGGTTGGTCTAGCGGTAATGAGCAGTTCTTC. The chain joins TRBV3-1 (or the pseudogene TRBV3-2) to TRBJ2-1; 7 bases fit TRBD2. Trimming took 3 bases from V and 7 from J; bases not matched to a gene: 12. The germline V gene encodes CDR1 LGHDT and CDR2 YNNKEL (reference sequence). CDR3 length: 16 residues.

The chain couples TRBV4-1 to TRBJ1-4; 7 positions match TRBD1. The CDR3 loop spans 15 amino acids. In germline, CDR1 is MGHRA, CDR2 YSYEKL. V lost 3 bases, J lost 8 bases, and 9 bases stayed unmatched. This CDR3 reads CASSHPDRVGEKLFF. The CDR3 DNA follows: TGCGCCAGCAGCCACCCCGACAGGGTAGGCGAAAAACTGTTTTTT.